This T cell receptor (beta chain) appears in the sequencing data of a study of cytomegalovirus exposure and HLA in healthy donors. Study-level results: For most TCR sequences rarity was the rule, although some public TCRs occurred in many donors.

On this clone: The antigen is unknown.

CDR1 is MDHEN and CDR2 is SYDVKM in the germline V gene. The CDR3 loop spans 13 amino acids. V was clipped by 2 bases and J by 5 bases, with 9 bases between them. TCRdb's table, derived via immunoSEQ multiplex PCR, lists solely in-frame clones and lacks some. The top ten clones hold 1.7% of a sample with almost 65,000 clones, roughly 90% of them seen once. Material: PBMCs. The chain carries TRBV28 and TRBJ1-1; possible D gene TRBD1, 6 bases. This TCR came from a woman younger than 30 in good health and CMV-seronegative. Written as DNA, the CDR3 is TGTGCCAGCAGTTTAGCAGGGGTTACTGAAGCTTTCTTT. It is translated as CASSLAGVTEAFF.